This T cell receptor beta chain came from a study of cytomegalovirus exposure and HLA in healthy donors. V lost 0 bases to trimming and J lost 8 bases; unmatched junction nucleotides: 9. CDR1 and CDR2 (germline): LGHNA, YNFKEQ. CDR3 length: 16 residues. A word on this clone: Antigen unknown.

The study's findings and limits: An analysis that was carried out later associated 16,000 or so TCR beta sequences with HLA alleles at 0.05 false discovery rate.

PCR was performed using 60 Vbeta and 13 Jbeta primers. Produced via immunoSEQ multiplex PCR; TCRdb's table is partial and in-frame only. The table shows roughly 100,000 clones, with roughly 73% occurring only once. The receptor comes from a woman aged 40 to 50 in good health and CMV-seropositive. Sequencing was performed on PBMCs. The chain recombines TRBV4-2 with TRBJ2-1; 8 bases agree with TRBD2. The CDR3 DNA reads TGTGCCAGCAGCCAAGACACCGGGACTAGTATGGATGAGCAGTTCTTC. Translating gives CASSQDTGTSMDEQFF.